The T cell receptor (beta chain) described here comes from a study of beta chain features in type 1 diabetes. The CDR3 runs 16 residues. Per the germline V gene, CDR1 is SGHAT and CDR2 is FQNNGV. Trimming took off 5 bases at V and 4 bases at J, with 17 bases between the two ends. Of the isolated RNA, all was reverse transcribed, and so the sequenced material was expressed TCRB transcripts. The table came from immunoSEQ multiplex PCR; TCRdb's copy has only in-frame clones and leaves some out. This sample has more than 150,000 clones, with roughly an eighth found just once. This clone was seen a handful of times.

The receptor was derived from a young woman in good health. The sample comprised central memory CD4+ T cells from blood. The chain couples TRBV11-2 to TRBJ1-4; perhaps TRBD1 as D (5 bases). The CDR3 here is CASSLDQDSRNEKLFF. The CDR3, as DNA: TGTGCCAGCAGCCTCGATCAAGACAGCCGTAATGAAAAACTGTTTTTT.